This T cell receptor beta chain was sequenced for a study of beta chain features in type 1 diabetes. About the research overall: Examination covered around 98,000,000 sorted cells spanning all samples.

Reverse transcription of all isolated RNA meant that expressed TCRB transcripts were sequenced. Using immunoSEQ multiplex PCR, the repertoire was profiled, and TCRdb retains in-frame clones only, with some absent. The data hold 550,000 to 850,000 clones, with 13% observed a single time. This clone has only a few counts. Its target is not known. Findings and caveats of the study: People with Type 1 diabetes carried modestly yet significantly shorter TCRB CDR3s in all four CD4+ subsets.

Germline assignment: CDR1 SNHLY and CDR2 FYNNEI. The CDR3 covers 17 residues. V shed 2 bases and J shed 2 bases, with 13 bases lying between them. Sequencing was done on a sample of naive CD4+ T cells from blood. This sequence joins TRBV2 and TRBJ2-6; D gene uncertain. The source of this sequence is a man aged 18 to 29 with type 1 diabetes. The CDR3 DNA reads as TGTGCCAGCAGTGAAAGGCCCATTGGTCCTGGGGCCAACGTCCTGACTTTC. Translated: CASSERPIGPGANVLTF.